This T cell receptor beta chain was found in a study of blood T cell repertoires in COVID-19. As for the study in general: Acute and convalescent COVID-19 samples came from the United States, Italy and Spain. The cDNA or gDNA used as material had been derived from T cells, B-cell-depleted T cells, or PBMCs.

Germline values: CDR1 KGHSH, CDR2 LQKENI. The ends were cut back, 0 bases at V and 5 bases at J, with 7 bases in the middle. The CDR3 has 13 amino acids. Authors' analysis steps: Estimation of nucleated cell counts was performed using reference gene primer amplification. Repertoires were generated with immunoSEQ multiplex PCR, while TCRdb's copy carries only in-frame clones and drops some. V, J and clone size derive from that table, while D and trimming were established from the DNA sequence. The sample consists of tens of thousands of clones, more than 75% of them appearing once. This sequence was found in a man aged 45-60 years with active COVID-19. This chain joins TRBV18 and TRBJ2-5; a weak D match, TRBD2 (5 bases). Source material: peripheral blood. The CDR3 DNA reads as TGTGCCAGCTCACCACCTCCGGGGGAGACCCAGTACTTC. It is translated as CASSPPPGETQYF.